This T cell receptor beta chain was captured by sequencing in a study of T cells in Graves' hyperthyroidism and ophthalmopathy. This clonotype was detected many times. Authors of the study amplified TCR beta CDR3 regions from RNA transcripts. When the TCR CDR3 underwent first-round RT-PCR, the HTBI primer set was used. TCRdb analysed the multiplex PCR reads with MiXCR anew, one entry per CDR3 protein. Of 500,000 to 750,000 distinct CDR3 sequences detected, 40% to 55% appear once; the ten largest clones hold around 7.7%. V shed 10 bases and J 3 bases; nucleotides not matched to a gene: 5. This CDR3 has 14 residues. The V gene's germline CDR1 is KGHDR and CDR2 SFDVKD.

Specimen: peripheral blood or thyroid tissue (not recorded which). The chain employs TRBV24-1 and TRBJ2-2; 9 bases are shared with TRBD1. The receptor was derived from a woman between 18 and 29 years old with Graves' hyperthyroidism. CDR3 nucleotides: TGTGCCACTTCGGGACAGGGATACACCGGGGAGCTGTTTTTT. It is translated as CATSGQGYTGELFF.